This T cell receptor (beta chain) was recorded in a study of Graves' ophthalmopathy and Graves' hyperthyroidism. This clonotype has at least ten counts. Germline CDR1 is MNHNS and CDR2 is SASEGT. V lost 6 bases and J lost 4; bases outside the gene matches: 10. This CDR3 contains 16 residues. The study amplified TCR beta CDR3 regions using RNA transcripts. The first round was an RT-PCR with HTBI primers, and the second round was a multiplex PCR. Via MiXCR, TCRdb re-called the multiplex PCR reads, giving one row per CDR3 protein. The sample contains hundreds of thousands of distinct CDR3 sequences, 21% of which appear only once.

This TCR was sampled from a woman younger than 30 with stable Graves' hyperthyroidism. This sequence joins TRBV6-1 and TRBJ2-2; 8 nucleotides agree with TRBD2. Sequencing was done on a sample of peripheral blood. The CDR3 DNA follows: TGTGCCAGCAGCTTGCAGCGGGAGAGGTCCACCGGGGAGCTGTTTTTT. Its protein is CASSLQRERSTGELFF.